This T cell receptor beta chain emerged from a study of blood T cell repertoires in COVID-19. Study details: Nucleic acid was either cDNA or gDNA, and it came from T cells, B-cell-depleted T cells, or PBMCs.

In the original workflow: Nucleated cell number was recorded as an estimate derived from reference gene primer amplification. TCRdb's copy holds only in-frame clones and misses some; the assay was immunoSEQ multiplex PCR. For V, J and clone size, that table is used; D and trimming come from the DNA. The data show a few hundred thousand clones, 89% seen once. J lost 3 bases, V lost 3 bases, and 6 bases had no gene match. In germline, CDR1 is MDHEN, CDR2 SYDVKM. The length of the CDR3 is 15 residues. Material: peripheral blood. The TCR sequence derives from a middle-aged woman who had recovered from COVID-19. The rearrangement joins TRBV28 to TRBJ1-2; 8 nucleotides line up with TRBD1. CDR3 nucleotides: TGTGCCAGCAGTTTGATGGGACAGGCATACTATGGCTACACCTTC. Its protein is CASSLMGQAYYGYTF.